The present TCR beta chain was sequenced within a study of regulatory T cells in long-lasting Graves disease. Time point of the sample: newly diagnosed GD, antithyroid drugs for less than 3 months. From PBMCs, RNA was extracted and then used to make the TCR library. According to the study, TCR beta libraries were built with iRepertoire HTBI primers and CDR3-region Arm-PCR. TCRdb recomputed calls from the multiplex PCR reads with MiXCR, one row per CDR3 protein. The repertoire holds hundreds of thousands of distinct CDR3 sequences, with under 20% as singletons. Trimming removed 2 bases from V and 0 bases from J, with 8 bases in between. Germline values: CDR1 MNHEY, CDR2 SVGAGI. The CDR3 has 16 amino acids. This clonotype came up many times. The sample was also reused in another study, on T cells in Graves' hyperthyroidism and ophthalmopathy.

This clonotype originated in a woman aged 30 to 39 with Graves disease. The V gene is TRBV6-5, the J gene TRBJ1-6; no clear D. The specimen was peripheral blood mononuclear cells (PBMCs), collected at new diagnosis, from a patient treated with antithyroid drugs. Here the CDR3 DNA reads TGTGCCAGCAGTTACCAAAGGAGCTCCTATAATTCACCCCTCCACTTT. Protein: CASSYQRSSYNSPLHF.